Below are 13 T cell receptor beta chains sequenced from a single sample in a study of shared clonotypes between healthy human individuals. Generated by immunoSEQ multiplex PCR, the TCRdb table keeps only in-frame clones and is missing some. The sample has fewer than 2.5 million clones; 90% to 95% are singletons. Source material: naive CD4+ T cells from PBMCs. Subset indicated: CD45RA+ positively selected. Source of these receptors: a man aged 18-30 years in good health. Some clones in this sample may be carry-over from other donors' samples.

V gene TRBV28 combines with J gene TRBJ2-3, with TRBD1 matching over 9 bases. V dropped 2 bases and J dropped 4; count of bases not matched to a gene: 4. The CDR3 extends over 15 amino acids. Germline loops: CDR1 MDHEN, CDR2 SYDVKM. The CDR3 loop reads CASSLAGQGSDTQYF. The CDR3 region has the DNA TGTGCCAGCAGTTTAGCGGGACAGGGTTCAGATACGCAGTATTTT.

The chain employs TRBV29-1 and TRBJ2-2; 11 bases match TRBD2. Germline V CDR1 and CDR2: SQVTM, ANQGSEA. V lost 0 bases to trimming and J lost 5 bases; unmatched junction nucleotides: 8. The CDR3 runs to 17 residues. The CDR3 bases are TGCAGCGTTGAAGACGACCCGGGACTAGCGGAAACCGGGGAGCTGTTTTTT. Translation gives CSVEDDPGLAETGELFF.

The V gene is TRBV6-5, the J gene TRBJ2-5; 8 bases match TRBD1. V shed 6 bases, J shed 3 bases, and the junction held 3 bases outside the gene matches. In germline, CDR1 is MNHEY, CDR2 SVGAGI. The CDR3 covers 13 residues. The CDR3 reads CASRPTGEETQYF. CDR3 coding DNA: TGTGCCAGCAGGCCGACAGGGGAAGAGACCCAGTACTTC.

This chain's CDR3 is CASSFQGAREQFF. For the CDR3, the DNA is TGCGCCAGCAGCTTTCAGGGGGCGCGTGAGCAGTTCTTC. V gene TRBV5-1 combines with J gene TRBJ2-1, with 8 bases fitting TRBD1. The V gene's germline CDR1 is SGHRS and CDR2 YFSETQ. The CDR3 has 13 amino acids. Unmatched junction bases numbered 4, after V lost 2 bases and J lost 9 bases.

The CDR3 loop is CAPSGGAAHSNQPQHF. The CDR3 region has the DNA TGTGCCCCAAGTGGCGGGGCTGCCCATAGCAATCAGCCCCAGCATTTT. The chain couples TRBV30 to TRBJ1-5; tentative D call: TRBD1 (5 bases). Trimming shortened V by 8 bases and J by 0 bases, and 20 bases separated the two germline ends. The CDR3 loop spans 16 amino acids. Per germline, CDR1 GTSNPN and CDR2 SVGIG (reference sequence).

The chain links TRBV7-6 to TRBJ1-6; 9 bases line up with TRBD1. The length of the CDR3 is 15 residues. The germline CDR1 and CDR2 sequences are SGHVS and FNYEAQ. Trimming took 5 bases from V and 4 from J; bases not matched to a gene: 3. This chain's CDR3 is CASSLGQGYNSPLHF. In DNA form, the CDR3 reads TGTGCCAGCAGCCTAGGACAGGGGTATAATTCACCCCTCCACTTT.

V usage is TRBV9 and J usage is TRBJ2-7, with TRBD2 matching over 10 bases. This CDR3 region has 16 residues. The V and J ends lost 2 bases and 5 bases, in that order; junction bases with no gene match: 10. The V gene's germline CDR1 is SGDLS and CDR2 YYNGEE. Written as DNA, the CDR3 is TGTGCCAGCAGCGTGGGACTAGCGACAGCGGGCGACGAGCAGTACTTC. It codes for CASSVGLATAGDEQYF. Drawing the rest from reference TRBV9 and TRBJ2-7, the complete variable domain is DSGVTQTPKHLITATGQRVTLRCSPRSGDLSVYWYQQSLDQGLQFLIQYYNGEERAKGNILERFSAQQFPDLHSELNLSSLELGDSALYFCASSVGLATAGDEQYFGPGTRLTVT.

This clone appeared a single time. The CDR3 bases are TGTGCCACCGCCGACAAGTGGGGTAGGCACAATGAGCAGTTCTTC. It is translated as CATADKWGRHNEQFF. The V gene is TRBV27, the J gene TRBJ2-1; D gene uncertain. The CDR3 runs 15 residues. Trimming removed 10 bases at V and 5 bases at J, with 21 bases between. Germline V gene sequence: CDR1 MNHEY, CDR2 SMNVEV (reference sequence).

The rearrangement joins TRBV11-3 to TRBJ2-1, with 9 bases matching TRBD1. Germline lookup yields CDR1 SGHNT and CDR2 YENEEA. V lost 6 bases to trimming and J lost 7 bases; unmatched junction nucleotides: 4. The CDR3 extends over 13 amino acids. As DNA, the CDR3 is TGTGCCAGCAGTCCCGGGACAGGGAATGAGCAGTTCTTC. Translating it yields CASSPGTGNEQFF.

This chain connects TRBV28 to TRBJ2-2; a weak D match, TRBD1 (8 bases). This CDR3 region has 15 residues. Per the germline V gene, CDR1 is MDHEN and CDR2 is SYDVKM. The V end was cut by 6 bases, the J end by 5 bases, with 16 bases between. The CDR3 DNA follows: TGTGCCAGCAGCACAGGGGGGGCAGGGACCGGGGAGCTGTTTTTT. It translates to CASSTGGAGTGELFF.

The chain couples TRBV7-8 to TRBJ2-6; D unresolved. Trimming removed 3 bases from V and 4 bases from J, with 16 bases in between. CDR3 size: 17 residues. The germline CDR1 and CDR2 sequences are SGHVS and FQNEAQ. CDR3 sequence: CASSLVQPGLGANVLTF. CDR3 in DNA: TGTGCCAGCAGCTTGGTACAGCCTGGTTTGGGGGCCAACGTCCTGACTTTC.

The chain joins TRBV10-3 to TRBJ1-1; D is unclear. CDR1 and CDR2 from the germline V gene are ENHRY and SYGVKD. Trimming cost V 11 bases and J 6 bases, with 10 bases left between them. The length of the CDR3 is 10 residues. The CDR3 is CASAGAEAFF. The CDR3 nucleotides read TGTGCCTCGGCGGGAGCTGAAGCTTTCTTT.

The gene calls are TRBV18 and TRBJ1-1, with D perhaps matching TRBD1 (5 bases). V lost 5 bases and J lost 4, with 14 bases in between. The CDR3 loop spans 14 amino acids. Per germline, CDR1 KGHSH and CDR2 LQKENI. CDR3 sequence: CASSSVKGTTEAFF. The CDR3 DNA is TGTGCCAGCTCATCGGTCAAAGGGACCACTGAAGCTTTCTTT. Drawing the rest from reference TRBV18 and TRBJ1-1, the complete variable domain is NAGVMQNPRHLVRRRGQEARLRCSPMKGHSHVYWYRQLPEEGLKFMVYLQKENIIDESGMPKERFSAEFPKEGPSILRIQQVVRGDSAAYFCASSSVKGTTEAFFGQGTRLTVV.